The source of this TCR beta chain is a study of T cells in tumors after PD-1 blockade. Here immunoSEQ multiplex PCR was the method, and the copy in TCRdb shows in-frame clones only, minus some. The sample contains approximately 50,000 clones, around 85% of which appear only once. The sequence was collected from a human donor with advanced basal cell or squamous cell carcinoma (not recorded which). The sample in question was PBMCs, obtained before anti-PD-1 therapy.

CDR3 DNA sequence: TGTGCCAGTAGTATAAGGGCGGGGGAGAACACCGGGGAGCTGTTTTTT. It codes for CASSIRAGENTGELFF. J is TRBJ2-2 and V is TRBV19; 7 nucleotides match TRBD2. In germline, CDR1 is LNHDA, CDR2 SQIVND (reference sequence). The CDR3 loop spans 16 amino acids. Unmatched junction bases numbered 4, after V lost 2 bases and J lost 1 base. The entire variable domain, with the rest obtained from reference TRBV19 and TRBJ2-2, is as follows: DGGITQSPKYLFRKEGQNVTLSCEQNLNHDAMYWYRQDPGQGLRLIYYSQIVNDFQKGDIAEGYSVSREKKESFPLTVTSAQKNPTAFYLCASSIRAGENTGELFFGEGSRLTVL.